A selection of T cell receptor beta chains follows, all from one sample in a study of shared clonotypes between healthy human individuals. Profiled with immunoSEQ multiplex PCR; TCRdb holds only in-frame clones, not every one. The data contain some 650,000 clones, more than 95% of them singletons. What was sequenced was naive CD4+ T cells sorted from blood. Every receptor here comes from a young woman in good health. Both conserved end residues are part of each CDR3. D genes are given only for firm matches. A clone size is listed for some rows: how often the clone was seen (once, few, many), or a class if it is expanded.

size,V,D,J,DNA,CDR3
NA,TRBV5-1,NA,TRBJ2-7,TGCGCCAGCAGCCCGAGGGGGAGGTTCTACGAGCAGTACTTC,CASSPRGRFYEQYF
NA,TRBV15,TRBD1,TRBJ2-5,TGTGCCACCAAAGCCCGGGACAGGGGAGAGACCCAGTACTTC,CATKARDRGETQYF
NA,TRBV2,NA,TRBJ1-2,TGTGCCAGCAGTGAAAGCCAGGCCCGCTCCTATGGCTACACCTTC,CASSESQARSYGYTF
NA,TRBV28,NA,TRBJ2-7,TGTGCCAGCAGTCCCCACACCTCCCCCTACGAGCAGTACTTC,CASSPHTSPYEQYF
once,TRBV2,NA,TRBJ2-3,TGTGCCAGCAAGGCTGAGTCCACAGATACGCAGTATTTT,CASKAESTDTQYF
NA,TRBV25-1,TRBD2,TRBJ2-1,TGTGCCAGCAGTGAGGGACTAGCGGGAGCTAGGGGTGAGCAGTTCTTC,CASSEGLAGARGEQFF
NA,TRBV15,TRBD1,TRBJ2-4,TGTGCCACCAGCACTCAAGGGGGACAGAAAAACATTCAGTACTTC,CATSTQGGQKNIQYF
NA,TRBV6-6,TRBD2,TRBJ2-3,TGTGCCAGCAGTTCCAATAGGCGGGAGGTGGATACGCAGTATTTT,CASSSNRREVDTQYF
NA,TRBV5-5,NA,TRBJ2-7,TGTGCCAGCAGCTTGTATTTCGGCGAGCAGTACTTC,CASSLYFGEQYF
NA,TRBV11-2,NA,TRBJ2-7,TGTGCCAGCAGCTTAGAGGGTGACGGGCAGTACTTC,CASSLEGDGQYF
NA,TRBV2,TRBD1,TRBJ2-1,TGTGCCAGCAGTGATTGGACAGGGGGACTCGGGGAGCAGTTCTTC,CASSDWTGGLGEQFF
NA,TRBV6-1,TRBD1,TRBJ2-7,TGTGCCAGCAGGGACGTTTGGACAGGGATCTACGAGCAGTACTTC,CASRDVWTGIYEQYF
NA,TRBV4-2,TRBD2,TRBJ2-3,TGTGCCAGCAGCCAAGTAACCCTAGCGGGAGGAGGGCCAGATACGCAGTATTTT,CASSQVTLAGGGPDTQYF
NA,TRBV6-5,NA,TRBJ2-2,TGTGCCAGCAGTTTTCCCGGGACAACGAACACCGGGGAGCTGTTTTTT,CASSFPGTTNTGELFF
NA,TRBV6-1,NA,TRBJ1-2,TGTGCCAGCAGTGATTCGGGATCCTATGGCTACACCTTC,CASSDSGSYGYTF